Shown below are 9 T cell receptor beta chains from a single sample sequenced in a study of blood T cell repertoires in COVID-19 (TCRdb year 2020). The library was generated by the immunoSEQ multiplex PCR assay. TCRdb's version of the immuneACCESS table is confined to in-frame rearrangements and falls short of the full clone set. An unresolved V gene accounts for under half of the shortfall where checked; the remainder is of unknown origin. The sample yields 300,000 to 350,000 clones; more than 85% were counted once. Jointly, the top ten make up 3% to 5% of the sample. Specimen: PBMCs or T cells enriched from blood (not recorded which). These receptors were collected from a woman under 40 who had been exposed to COVID-19.

This chain connects TRBV19 to TRBJ1-5; TRBD1 is a possible D gene (5 bases). The germline V gene encodes CDR1 LNHDA and CDR2 SQIVND (reference sequence). The CDR3 is made up of 16 amino acids. V lost 5 bases and J 4 bases, leaving 18 bases between the germline ends. In DNA form, the CDR3 reads TGTGCCAGTAGTCCCCCTCGGGGGGACTGGAATCAGCCCCAGCATTTT. It codes for CASSPPRGDWNQPQHF.

The chain is built from TRBV4-1 and TRBJ2-7, with TRBD2 identical over 9 bases. Germline V gene sequence: CDR1 MGHRA, CDR2 YSYEKL. V dropped 1 base and J dropped 2; count of bases not matched to a gene: 9. The CDR3 consists of 17 residues. As DNA, the CDR3 is TGCGCCAGCAGCCAAGTCGGTAGCGGGGGTTCCGCCTACGAGCAGTACTTC. As protein: CASSQVGSGGSAYEQYF.

The chain has TRBV19 and TRBJ1-1, with D unclear. V was trimmed by 5 bases and J by 7 bases, leaving 8 bases between them. Looked up from germline, CDR1 is LNHDA and CDR2 is SQIVND (reference sequence). The CDR3 length is 11 residues. The CDR3 spells CASSVTDEAFF. CDR3 nucleotide sequence: TGTGCCAGTAGTGTCACAGATGAAGCTTTCTTT.

This chain links TRBV14 with TRBJ1-1; D ambiguous. The CDR3 length is 13 residues. Germline V gene lookup returns CDR1 SGHDN and CDR2 FVKESK. Trimming left V 5 bases short and J 0 bases short, with 7 bases between. The DNA of the CDR3 is TGTGCCAGCAGCAAACAGATGAACACTGAAGCTTTCTTT. Protein: CASSKQMNTEAFF. The entire variable domain, with the rest obtained from reference TRBV14 and TRBJ1-1, is as follows: EAGVTQFPSHSVIEKGQTVTLRCDPISGHDNLYWYRRVMGKEIKFLLHFVKESKQDESGMPNNRFLAERTGGTYSTLKVQPAELEDSGVYFCASSKQMNTEAFFGQGTRLTVV.

This clone appeared a single time. The chain employs TRBV3-1 (or the pseudogene TRBV3-2) and TRBJ1-1; D not resolved. The germline gives CDR1 LGHDT, CDR2 YNNKEL (reference sequence). The CDR3 totals 13 residues. V was shortened by 3 bases and J by 1 base, with 6 bases between the two germline ends. CDR3 bases: TGTGCCAGCAGCCATGGCCAGAACACTGAAGCTTTCTTT. This sequence encodes CASSHGQNTEAFF.

The chain couples TRBV5-1 to TRBJ2-1; weak D call: TRBD1 (5 bases). V dropped 1 base and J dropped 0 bases, with 8 bases sitting between them. The CDR3 has 15 residues. Germline V lookup: CDR1 SGHRS, CDR2 YFSETQ. CDR3 sequence (DNA): TGCGCCAGCAGCTTGTCACAGGACTCCTACAATGAGCAGTTCTTC. Protein product: CASSLSQDSYNEQFF.

This chain connects TRBV11-2 to TRBJ1-6; the match to TRBD1 covers 7 bases. V gave up 3 bases and J gave up 0 bases; unmatched junction bases: 5. Per the germline V gene, CDR1 is SGHAT and CDR2 is FQNNGV. The CDR3 spans 17 residues. CDR3 bases: TGTGCCAGCAGCTTTCAGGGGGAGAGCTCCTATAATTCACCCCTCCACTTT. This encodes CASSFQGESSYNSPLHF.

The V gene is TRBV5-1, the J gene TRBJ2-2; no definite D call. Germline CDR1 reads SGHRS; CDR2 reads YFSETQ. The CDR3 length is 13 residues. Trimming removed 4 bases from V and 4 bases from J, with 8 bases in between. CDR3 amino acids: CASSNSITGELFF. In nucleotides, the CDR3 is TGCGCCAGCAGCAACAGTATCACCGGGGAGCTGTTTTTT.

The rearrangement links TRBV19 to TRBJ2-5; 8 nucleotides agree with TRBD1. The CDR3 has 13 residues. Losses at the gene ends were 4 bases for V and 9 bases for J; bases not matched to a gene: 7. Germline V gene data show CDR1 as LNHDA and CDR2 as SQIVND (reference sequence). This chain's CDR3 is CASSKDREAAQYF. CDR3 coding DNA: TGTGCCAGTAGTAAGGACAGGGAGGCGGCCCAGTACTTC.